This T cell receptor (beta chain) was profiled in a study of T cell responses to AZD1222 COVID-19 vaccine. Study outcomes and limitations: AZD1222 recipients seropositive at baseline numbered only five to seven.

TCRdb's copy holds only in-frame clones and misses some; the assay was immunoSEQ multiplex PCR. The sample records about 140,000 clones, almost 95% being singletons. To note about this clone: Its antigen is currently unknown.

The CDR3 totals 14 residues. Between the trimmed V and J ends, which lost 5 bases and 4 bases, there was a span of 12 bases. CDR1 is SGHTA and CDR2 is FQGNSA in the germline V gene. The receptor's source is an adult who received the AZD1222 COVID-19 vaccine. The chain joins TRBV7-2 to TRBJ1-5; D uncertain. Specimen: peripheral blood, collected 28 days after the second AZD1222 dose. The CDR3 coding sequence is TGTGCCAGCAGCCCTCTAATGACTAATCAGCCCCAGCATTTT. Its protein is CASSPLMTNQPQHF.